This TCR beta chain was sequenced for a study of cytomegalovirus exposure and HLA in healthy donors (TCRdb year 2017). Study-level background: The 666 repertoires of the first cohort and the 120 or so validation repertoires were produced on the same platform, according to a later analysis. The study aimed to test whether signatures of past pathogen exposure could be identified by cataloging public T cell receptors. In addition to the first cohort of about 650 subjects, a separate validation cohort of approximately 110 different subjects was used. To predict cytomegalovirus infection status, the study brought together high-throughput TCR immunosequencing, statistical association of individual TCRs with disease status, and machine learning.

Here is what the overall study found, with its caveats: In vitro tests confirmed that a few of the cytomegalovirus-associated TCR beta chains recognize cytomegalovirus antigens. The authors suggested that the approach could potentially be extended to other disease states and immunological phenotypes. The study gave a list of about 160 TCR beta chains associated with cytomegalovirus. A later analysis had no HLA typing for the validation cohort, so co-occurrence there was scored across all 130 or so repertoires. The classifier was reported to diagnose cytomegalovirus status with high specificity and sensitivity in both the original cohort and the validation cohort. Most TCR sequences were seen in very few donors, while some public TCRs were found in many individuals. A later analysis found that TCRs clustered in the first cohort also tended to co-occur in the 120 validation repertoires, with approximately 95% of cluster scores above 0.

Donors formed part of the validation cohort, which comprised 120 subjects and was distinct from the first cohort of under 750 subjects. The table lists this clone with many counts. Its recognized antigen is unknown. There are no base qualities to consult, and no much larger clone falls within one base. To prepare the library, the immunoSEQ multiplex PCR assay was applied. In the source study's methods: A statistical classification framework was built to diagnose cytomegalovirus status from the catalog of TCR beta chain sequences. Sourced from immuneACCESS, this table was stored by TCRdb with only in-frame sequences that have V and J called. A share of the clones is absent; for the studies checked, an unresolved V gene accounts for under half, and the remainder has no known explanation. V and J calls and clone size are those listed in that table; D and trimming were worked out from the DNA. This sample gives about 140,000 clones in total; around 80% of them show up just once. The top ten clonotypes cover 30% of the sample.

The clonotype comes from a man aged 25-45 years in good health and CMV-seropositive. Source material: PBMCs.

The CDR3 region reads CASSSRDRGEQYF. The DNA reads TGTGCCAGCAGTTCCCGGGACAGGGGCGAGCAGTACTTC. This sequence uses TRBV2 and TRBJ2-7, with TRBD1 matching 10 junction bases. Ends trimmed: V by 5 bases, J by 6 bases; bases unmatched to a gene: 4. CDR1 SNHLY and CDR2 FYNNEI were looked up in the germline V gene. The CDR3 sequence holds 13 residues, the cysteine and phenylalanine included. CDR3 DNA only is kept here, 39 bases in frame from base 1.